These 5 T cell receptor beta chains originate from one sample sequenced in a study of T cells after yellow fever vaccination. TCRdb redid the calling of the 5' RACE reads with MiXCR, one entry per CDR3 protein. The table shows tens of thousands of distinct CDR3 sequences, with 5.7% occurring only once. Material: PBMCs, either bulk or a sorted T-cell subset (CD4+, CD8+, memory, or dextramer-sorted; not recorded which), obtained on the day of the yellow fever booster vaccination. These receptors all come from a man aged 18 to 30 who received the YFV17D yellow fever vaccine.

The gene calls are TRBV6-8 and TRBJ1-1, with D unresolved. Trimming took off 2 bases at V and 1 base at J, with 5 bases between the two ends. The CDR3 is 13 amino acids. From germline, CDR1 is MNHGY and CDR2 SAAAGT. This CDR3 reads CASSYSKNTEAFF. As DNA, the CDR3 is TGTGCCAGCAGTTACAGCAAGAACACTGAAGCTTTCTTT.

This clonotype occurred many times. The rearrangement joins TRBV18 to TRBJ1-1; D unclear. V was cut by 0 bases and J by 1 base, with 6 bases left in between. The germline CDR1 and CDR2 sequences are KGHSH and LQKENI. CDR3 length: 14 amino acids. CDR3 sequence reads: CASSPPGGNTEAFF. CDR3 sequence (DNA): TGTGCCAGCTCACCACCGGGCGGGAACACTGAAGCTTTCTTT. The complete variable domain, with remaining parts taken from reference TRBV18 and TRBJ1-1, reads NAGVMQNPRHLVRRRGQEARLRCSPMKGHSHVYWYRQLPEEGLKFMVYLQKENIIDESGMPKERFSAEFPKEGPSILRIQQVVRGDSAAYFCASSPPGGNTEAFFGQGTRLTVV.

This clonotype was counted ten times or more. The V and J genes are TRBV6-2 or TRBV6-3 and TRBJ2-1; D is unresolved. Between the trimmed V and J ends, which lost 6 bases and 5 bases, there was a span of 5 bases. Germline V CDR1 and CDR2: MNHEY, SVGEGT. The CDR3 loop spans 11 amino acids. CDR3 sequence reads: CASSTNNEQFF. The CDR3 DNA follows: TGTGCCAGCAGCACTAACAATGAGCAGTTCTTC.

The chain joins TRBV27 to TRBJ2-3; 9 bases fit TRBD2. This CDR3 is built from 15 residues. J gave up 1 base and V 2 bases, and 1 base lay outside the gene matches. CDR1 MNHEY and CDR2 SMNVEV come from the germline V gene (reference sequence). This CDR3 is CASSLVAGGTDTQYF. The CDR3 DNA reads TGTGCCAGCAGTTTAGTAGCGGGGGGCACAGATACGCAGTATTTT.

This clonotype came up many times. V gene TRBV10-2 combines with J gene TRBJ2-7; D call uncertain. With 6 bases removed from V and 0 bases from J, the gap between germline ends came to 9 bases. Germline CDR1 reads WSHSY; CDR2 reads SAAADI. This CDR3 spans 13 amino acids. CDR3 sequence (DNA): TGCGCCAGCAGGCCTGGGGACTCCTACGAGCAGTACTTC. It is translated as CASRPGDSYEQYF.